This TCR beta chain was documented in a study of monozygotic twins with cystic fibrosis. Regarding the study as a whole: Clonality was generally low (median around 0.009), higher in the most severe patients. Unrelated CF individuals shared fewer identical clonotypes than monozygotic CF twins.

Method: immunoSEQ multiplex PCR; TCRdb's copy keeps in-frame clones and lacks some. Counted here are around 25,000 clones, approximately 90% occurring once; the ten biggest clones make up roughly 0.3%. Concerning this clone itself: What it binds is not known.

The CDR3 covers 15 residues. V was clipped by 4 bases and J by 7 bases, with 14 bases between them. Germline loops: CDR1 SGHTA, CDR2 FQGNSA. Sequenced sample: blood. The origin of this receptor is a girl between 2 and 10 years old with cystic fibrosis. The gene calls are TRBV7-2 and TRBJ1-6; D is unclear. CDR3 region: CASSSVQMGNSPLHF. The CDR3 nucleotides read TGTGCCAGCAGCTCAGTCCAAATGGGAAATTCACCCCTCCACTTT.